This record looks at one TCR beta chain sequence and its context. The antigen this receptor binds is unknown. No base quality information exists; no much larger clone differs at one position. Other DNA sequences in this sample translate to the same CDR3. This record belongs to a study of T cell responses to AZD1222 COVID-19 vaccine (dated by TCRdb to about 2021). Describing the broader study: TCR sequencing was performed for fewer than 250 trial participants, of whom 200 to 210 were given two doses of AZD1222 and roughly 25 were given two doses of MenACWY control vaccine. Trial participants were enrolled by age into 18-55, 56-69 and 70-plus year subgroups, with roughly 160, 29 and 62 TCR-sequenced participants respectively.

Looking up the germline V gene yields CDR1 MDHEN and CDR2 SYDVKM. Its CDR3 holds 12 amino acids, cysteine through phenylalanine. Just CDR3 DNA is preserved here, 36 bases in frame from base 1. A distance of 4 bases separates the germline ends of V and J, which lose 3 bases and 4 bases respectively. Study-level results and caveats: In the small 56-69-year group, the increase in depth fell short of significance, most likely because of low power. Reportedly, almost half of the unique spike-specific TCRs recognized epitopes lying outside the regions that are mutated in the B.1.351 and B.1.1.7 variants. Participants were mostly white British, with more females than males. The authors suggested clonal diversity may have been underestimated. Conclusions about previously exposed vaccinees are limited, since just a handful of AZD1222 recipients were seropositive for SARS-CoV-2 at baseline. A significant rise in spike-specific TCR breadth and depth was observed after two AZD1222 doses relative to day 0 and relative to MenACWY recipients. Because no day 14 peak-response samples were available, the repertoires could be characterized only after the peak T cell response. The whole spike protein was spanned by vaccine-associated CD4 TCRs, and dominant responses were seen in regions 160-218 and 743-854.

The time point label corresponds to: baseline before first vaccination. The sample's treatment or condition label is to be understood as: meningococcal conjugate vaccine given as trial control. The vaccinee samples were drawn from two UK trials, COV001 and COV002, one of which was a single-blind randomized controlled phase 2/3 trial testing AZD1222 (ChAdOx1 nCoV-19) in healthy adults. For TCRbeta chain sequencing, PBMC samples from trial participants were taken at day 0 and at day 28 after the second dose. The CDR3 regions of human TCRbeta chains were analyzed by immunosequencing. As for the authors' bioinformatics: TCRs in the repertoires were compared against a reference library of SARS-CoV-2-specific TCRs that had been generated with the MIRA antigen-specificity platform. Breadth was defined as the fraction of unique TCRs that were SARS-CoV-2-associated, and depth was defined as the fraction of total T cells that were SARS-CoV-2-associated. Using the MIRA data, each spike-specific TCR was mapped to the spike region that the TCR reacts to and placed in a CD4 or CD8 class. Log10-transformed breadth and depth values were compared by one-way ANOVA with Sidak's multiple comparisons tests. The source is immuneACCESS, and TCRdb retained only in-frame sequences with V and J called. Part of the clones is not carried over; for the studies checked, unresolved V genes explain less than half of this, and the remainder is unexplained. The V and J calls and clone size come from that table; D and trimming were worked out from the DNA. For this sample there are around 180,000 clones; approximately 87% appear just once. 2.5% to 3% of the sample rests with the top ten.

This specimen consisted of peripheral blood, obtained on day 0 of MenACWY control vaccination. The chain uses TRBV28 and TRBJ1-3, with the D gene uncertain. The sequence came from an adult in good health. The DNA is TGTGCCAGCAGTTTGGGGGGAAACACCATATATTTT. Its product reads: CASSLGGNTIYF.